The 30 T cell receptor beta chains below come from one sample, sequenced in a study of T-cell memory formation after mild COVID-19. Each CDR3 protein gets one entry after TCRdb re-called the 5' RACE reads with MiXCR. The table lists about 410,000 distinct CDR3 sequences, about a quarter of them singletons. The sample consisted of PBMCs or a T cell subset sorted from them (not recorded which). All receptors derive from an adult woman who had mild COVID-19 (a few samples of this study predate the infection). Cell type and time point are not known.

V usage is TRBV7-2 and J usage is TRBJ2-3; 7 nucleotides agree with TRBD2. Trimming took 7 bases from V and 2 from J; bases not matched to a gene: 9. In germline, CDR1 is SGHTA, CDR2 FQGNSA. There are 15 residues in the CDR3. DNA of the CDR3: TGTGCCAGCACTTATGGGGGGGGAGCCACAGATACGCAGTATTTT. This codes for CASTYGGGATDTQYF.

The V and J genes are TRBV23-1 and TRBJ1-5; D ambiguous. TRBV23-1 carries the ORF label, with uncertain function. Between the trimmed V and J ends, which lost 2 bases and 6 bases, there was a span of 20 bases. The CDR3 has 17 residues. The CDR3 is CASSQKNPGRIGQPQHF. Written as DNA, the CDR3 is TGCGCCAGCAGTCAAAAGAACCCCGGACGGATCGGTCAGCCCCAGCATTTT.

There are a few counts of this clonotype. The chain couples TRBV11-2 to TRBJ1-1; a weak D match, TRBD1 (5 bases). The CDR3 extends over 11 amino acids. Per germline, CDR1 SGHAT and CDR2 FQNNGV. V shed 5 bases and J shed 9 bases, with 10 bases lying between them. The CDR3 nucleotides read TGTGCCAGCAGCCACGACAGAAAAGCTTTCTTT. Protein: CASSHDRKAFF.

This clonotype was seen a handful of times. The chain is built from TRBV7-8 and TRBJ2-3; D is ambiguous. Per germline, CDR1 SGHVS and CDR2 FQNEAQ. This CDR3 is built from 12 residues. Deletions cut 5 bases from V and 4 bases from J, with 7 bases between. The CDR3 spells CASSVRSDTQYF. The CDR3 DNA follows: TGTGCCAGCAGCGTTAGATCAGATACGCAGTATTTT.

The DNA for the CDR3 is TGTGCCAGCAGCCCGGGACTAGCGGGAGGGGCGGAGACCCAGTACTTC. It yields the protein CASSPGLAGGAETQYF. The chain links TRBV3-1 to TRBJ2-5; the match to TRBD2 covers 16 bases. The CDR3 runs to 16 residues. The germline CDR1 and CDR2 sequences are LGHDT and YNNKEL (reference sequence). Trimming at V came to 4 bases and at J to 5 bases, leaving 4 bases not matched to a gene.

The chain joins TRBV6-2 or TRBV6-3 to TRBJ1-5, with 7 bases matching TRBD1. Germline lookup yields CDR1 MNHEY and CDR2 SVGEGT. The CDR3 extends over 15 amino acids. V trimming: 6 bases; J trimming: 2 bases; junction bases outside the gene matches: 7. The CDR3 reads CASRSGGVGNQPQHF. CDR3 coding DNA: TGTGCCAGCAGGTCAGGGGGAGTGGGCAATCAGCCCCAGCATTTT.

This clonotype was seen more than once but under ten times. The J gene is TRBJ2-7, the V gene TRBV24-1; 7 bases are a match to TRBD1. This CDR3 has 12 amino acids. Germline CDR1 and CDR2: KGHDR and SFDVKD. J gave up 4 bases and V 5 bases, and 1 base lay outside the gene matches. The CDR3 nucleotides are TGTGCCACCAGTGGACAGGGATACGAGCAGTACTTC. As protein: CATSGQGYEQYF.

The chain has TRBV10-3 and TRBJ2-1; perhaps D is TRBD1 or TRBD2 (5 bases each). The CDR3 has 14 amino acids. Trimming cost V 0 bases and J 6 bases, with 9 bases left between them. Germline-derived CDR1 and CDR2 are ENHRY and SYGVKD. As DNA, the CDR3 is TGTGCCATCAGTGAGTCGGGGGACGCCAATGAGCAGTTCTTC. Protein: CAISESGDANEQFF.

This clonotype appeared many times. The CDR3 region has the DNA TGTGCCAGCAGCTCCTTTCCCCGCAGCGGGACTAGAGGAGAGACCCAGTACTTC. Translation: CASSSFPRSGTRGETQYF. The gene calls are TRBV7-2 and TRBJ2-5, with TRBD2 identical over 8 bases. Trimming took 4 bases from V and 4 from J; bases not matched to a gene: 17. CDR3 length: 18 amino acids. Germline assignment: CDR1 SGHTA and CDR2 FQGNSA.

The sample holds a few counts of this clonotype. This rearrangement joins TRBV24-1 to TRBJ1-5, with 9 bases that match TRBD1. J was trimmed by 1 base and V by 3 bases; bases with no gene match: 6. The CDR3 runs to 17 residues. From germline, CDR1 is KGHDR and CDR2 SFDVKD. The CDR3 nucleotides are TGTGCCACCAGTGATACACGGACAGGGGTGAGCAATCAGCCCCAGCATTTT. Protein product: CATSDTRTGVSNQPQHF.

The V call is TRBV28, the J call TRBJ2-3, with TRBD1 matching over 7 bases. The ends lost 5 bases at V and 6 bases at J; junction bases unmatched: 11. Germline V gene lookup returns CDR1 MDHEN and CDR2 SYDVKM. The CDR3 consists of 15 residues. CDR3 residues: CASSQGGRERDTQYF. CDR3 DNA sequence: TGTGCCAGCAGTCAAGGGGGCAGGGAGAGGGATACGCAGTATTTT.

The chain has TRBV12-5 and TRBJ1-6; 9 bases are shared with TRBD1. The length of the CDR3 is 17 residues. With V trimmed by 4 bases and J by 3 bases, 7 bases remained unmatched. Germline values: CDR1 LGHNT, CDR2 FRNRAP. The CDR3 loop reads CASGSPGTGHYNSPLHF. The CDR3 nucleotides read TGTGCTAGTGGTTCGCCCGGGACAGGGCACTATAATTCACCCCTCCACTTT.

This clonotype was seen only a few times. The chain carries TRBV18 and TRBJ2-7, with TRBD1 matching over 10 bases. CDR1 KGHSH and CDR2 LQKENI come from the germline V gene. V dropped 0 bases and J dropped 7; count of bases not matched to a gene: 6. CDR3 size: 15 residues. The CDR3 protein is CASSPPGTGAGEQYF. CDR3 bases: TGTGCCAGCTCACCACCGGGGACAGGGGCGGGGGAGCAGTACTTC.

V and J are TRBV20-1 and TRBJ2-3; 7 nucleotides align to TRBD1. CDR3 length: 15 amino acids. The trim removed 1 base at V and 4 bases at J, leaving 8 bases unmatched. Germline V lookup: CDR1 DFQATT, CDR2 SNEGSKA (reference sequence). The CDR3 spells CSARGDSSGADTQYF. In DNA form, the CDR3 reads TGCAGTGCTAGAGGGGACAGCTCAGGGGCAGATACGCAGTATTTT.

The chain employs TRBV5-6 and TRBJ1-1, with TRBD1 identical over 8 bases. From germline, CDR1 is SGHDT and CDR2 YYEEEE. Germline trimming cut 4 bases from V and 4 bases from J; bases unmatched to any gene: 9. The CDR3 is made up of 15 amino acids. CDR3: CASSPVDRDRTEAFF. CDR3 DNA: TGTGCCAGCAGCCCAGTGGACAGGGATCGCACTGAAGCTTTCTTT.

The V gene is TRBV7-9, the J gene TRBJ2-1; a possible D gene is TRBD2 (5 bases). The CDR3 loop spans 15 amino acids. Trimming removed 1 base from V and 5 bases from J, with 12 bases in between. Per germline, CDR1 SEHNR and CDR2 FQNEAQ (reference sequence). The CDR3 region is CASSLDSSLDNEQFF. CDR3 sequence (DNA): TGTGCCAGCAGCTTAGACTCCTCACTAGACAATGAGCAGTTCTTC. The entire variable domain, with the rest obtained from reference TRBV7-9 and TRBJ2-1, is as follows: DTGVSQNPRHKITKRGQNVTFRCDPISEHNRLYWYRQTLGQGPEFLTYFQNEAQLEKSRLLSDRFSAERPKGSFSTLEIQRTEQGDSAMYLCASSLDSSLDNEQFFGPGTRLTVL.

V is TRBV10-3 and J is TRBJ1-1; D unresolved. Germline CDR1 ENHRY, CDR2 SYGVKD. V dropped 10 bases and J dropped 0 bases, with 12 bases sitting between them. The CDR3 covers 13 residues. This chain's CDR3 is CATLPTMNTEAFF. The DNA for the CDR3 is TGTGCCACCCTCCCGACCATGAACACTGAAGCTTTCTTT.

The DNA for the CDR3 is TGCAGTGCTCCAGAGTGGGACGCGGGTGCAAACTATGGCTACACCTTC. Translated: CSAPEWDAGANYGYTF. The chain uses TRBV20-1 and TRBJ1-2; tentative D call: TRBD1 (5 bases). CDR1 is DFQATT and CDR2 is SNEGSKA in the germline V gene (reference sequence). V lost 5 bases and J 2 bases, leaving 21 bases between the germline ends. The CDR3 runs 16 residues.

There are many counts of this clonotype. DNA for the CDR3: TGTGCCAGCAGCCATTTGACAACCCCCTACGAGCAGTACTTC. This codes for CASSHLTTPYEQYF. V and J are TRBV7-3 and TRBJ2-7, with D unresolved. In germline, CDR1 is SGHTA, CDR2 FQGTGA. The V gene lost 5 bases and the J gene lost 2 bases, with 13 bases spanning the gap. This CDR3 contains 14 residues.

The gene calls are TRBV24-1 and TRBJ1-2, with 11 positions matching TRBD1. CDR3 size: 16 residues. V lost 3 bases to trimming and J lost 7 bases; unmatched junction nucleotides: 9. The germline V gene encodes CDR1 KGHDR and CDR2 SFDVKD. DNA of the CDR3: TGTGCCACCAGTGATAGGGGACAGGGGGAAGCAAGTGGCTACACCTTC. Protein: CATSDRGQGEASGYTF.

There are a few counts of this clonotype. The gene calls are TRBV18 and TRBJ1-1; TRBD1 matches at 8 bases. In germline, CDR1 is KGHSH, CDR2 LQKENI. The CDR3 sequence is 13 residues long. With 5 bases clipped from V and 6 bases from J, the junction kept 5 bases outside the gene matches. The DNA for the CDR3 is TGTGCCAGCTCAACCGGACAGGGAGCTGAAGCTTTCTTT. Protein: CASSTGQGAEAFF. Supplemented by reference TRBV18 and TRBJ1-1, the full variable domain reads NAGVMQNPRHLVRRRGQEARLRCSPMKGHSHVYWYRQLPEEGLKFMVYLQKENIIDESGMPKERFSAEFPKEGPSILRIQQVVRGDSAAYFCASSTGQGAEAFFGQGTRLTVV.

This clonotype was recorded a few times. The V call is TRBV7-8, the J call TRBJ2-7, with D hard to call. The germline gives CDR1 SGHVS, CDR2 FQNEAQ. CDR3 size: 15 residues. The V gene lost 3 bases and the J gene lost 2 bases, with 14 bases spanning the gap. DNA for the CDR3: TGTGCCAGCAGCTTGAGGTACTCCGACGCCTACGAGCAGTACTTC. Translation: CASSLRYSDAYEQYF.

The chain carries TRBV3-1 and TRBJ2-2, with D possibly being TRBD2 (6 bases). Germline V gene lookup returns CDR1 LGHDT and CDR2 YNNKEL (reference sequence). CDR3 length: 15 residues. Trimming took off 0 bases at V and 6 bases at J, with 11 bases between the two ends. The DNA for the CDR3 is TGTGCCAGCAGCCAAGACGGACTAATCGCCGGGGAGCTGTTTTTT. Translation: CASSQDGLIAGELFF.

The CDR3 region is CSARPLPGGRAGTDTQYF. The CDR3 DNA follows: TGCAGTGCTAGACCCCTTCCCGGCGGGAGGGCTGGCACAGATACGCAGTATTTT. The chain joins TRBV20-1 to TRBJ2-3, with 9 bases lining up with TRBD2. Germline CDR1 DFQATT, CDR2 SNEGSKA (reference sequence). The ends lost 2 bases at V and 1 base at J; junction bases unmatched: 13. This CDR3 is built from 18 residues.

V and J are TRBV20-1 and TRBJ1-6, with 12 bases that match TRBD1. In germline, CDR1 is DFQATT, CDR2 SNEGSKA (reference sequence). V trimming: 6 bases; J trimming: 0 bases; junction bases outside the gene matches: 9. The CDR3 has 18 residues. The DNA for the CDR3 is TGCAGTGCAAGGGGACAGGGGGCGAAATACTCCTATAATTCACCCCTCCACTTT. Its protein is CSARGQGAKYSYNSPLHF.

This clonotype appeared a few times. The V and J genes are TRBV27 and TRBJ1-4; D ambiguous. Trimming left V 0 bases short and J 7 bases short, with 9 bases between. From germline, CDR1 is MNHEY and CDR2 SMNVEV (reference sequence). The CDR3 runs to 14 residues. The CDR3: CASSLSAGIEKLFF. In DNA form, the CDR3 reads TGTGCCAGCAGTTTATCGGCCGGGATTGAAAAACTGTTTTTT.

The V gene is TRBV28, the J gene TRBJ2-2; TRBD1 or TRBD2 may be the D gene (5 bases each). Trimming took 8 bases from V and 5 from J, leaving 15 bases between them. Per the germline V gene, CDR1 is MDHEN and CDR2 is SYDVKM. The CDR3 covers 14 residues. DNA of the CDR3: TGTGCCAGCGAGCATGGGACGACAACCGGGGAGCTGTTTTTT. As protein: CASEHGTTTGELFF.

J is TRBJ2-1 and V is TRBV15; tentatively, D is TRBD2 (6 bases). The CDR3 has 14 residues. V gave up 1 base and J gave up 3 bases, with 7 bases separating them. CDR1 and CDR2 (germline): LNHNV, YYDKDF (reference sequence). CDR3 residues: CATSRGGIYNEQFF. For the CDR3, the DNA is TGTGCCACCAGCAGAGGCGGGATCTACAATGAGCAGTTCTTC.

The chain has TRBV5-1 and TRBJ1-1; tentatively, D is TRBD1 (5 bases). The CDR3 sequence is 14 residues long. Germline CDR1 and CDR2: SGHRS and YFSETQ. Trimming left V 0 bases short and J 11 bases short, with 17 bases between. CDR3 loop: CASSLAPESGGAFF. The CDR3 nucleotides are TGCGCCAGCAGCTTGGCTCCCGAGTCGGGGGGTGCTTTCTTT.

This clonotype was recorded many times. The chain combines TRBV18 with TRBJ2-7, with D tentatively TRBD1 (6 bases). V shed 6 bases and J shed 0 bases, with 12 bases lying between them. The germline CDR1 and CDR2 sequences are KGHSH and LQKENI. The CDR3 sequence is 14 residues long. The CDR3 loop reads CASSVTGRSYEQYF. The CDR3 nucleotides are TGTGCCAGCTCGGTGACAGGCCGCTCCTACGAGCAGTACTTC.